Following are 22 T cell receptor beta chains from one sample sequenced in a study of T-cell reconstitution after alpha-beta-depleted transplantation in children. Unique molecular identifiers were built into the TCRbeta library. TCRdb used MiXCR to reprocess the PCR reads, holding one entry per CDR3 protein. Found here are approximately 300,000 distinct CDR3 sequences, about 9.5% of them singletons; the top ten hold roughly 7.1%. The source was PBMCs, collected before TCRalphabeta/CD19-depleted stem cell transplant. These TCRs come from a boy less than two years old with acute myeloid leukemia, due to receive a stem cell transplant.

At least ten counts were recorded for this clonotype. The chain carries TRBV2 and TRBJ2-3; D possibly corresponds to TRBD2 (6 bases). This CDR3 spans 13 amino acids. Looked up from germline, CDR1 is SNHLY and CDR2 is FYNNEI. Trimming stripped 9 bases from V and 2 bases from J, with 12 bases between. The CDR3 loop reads CARRGTATDTQYF. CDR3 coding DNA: TGTGCCAGACGGGGGACCGCCACAGATACGCAGTATTTT.

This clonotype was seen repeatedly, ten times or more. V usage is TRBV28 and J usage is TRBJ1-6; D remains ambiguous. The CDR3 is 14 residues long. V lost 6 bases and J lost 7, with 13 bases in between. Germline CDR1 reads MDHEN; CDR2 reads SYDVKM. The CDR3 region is CASSPPDRNSPLHF. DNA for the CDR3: TGTGCCAGCAGCCCACCCGACCGGAATTCACCCCTCCACTTT. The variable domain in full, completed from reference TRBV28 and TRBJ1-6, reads DVKVTQSSRYLVKRTGEKVFLECVQDMDHENMFWYRQDPGLGLRLIYFSYDVKMKEKGDIPEGYSVSREKKERFSLILESASTNQTSMYLCASSPPDRNSPLHFGNGTRLTVT.

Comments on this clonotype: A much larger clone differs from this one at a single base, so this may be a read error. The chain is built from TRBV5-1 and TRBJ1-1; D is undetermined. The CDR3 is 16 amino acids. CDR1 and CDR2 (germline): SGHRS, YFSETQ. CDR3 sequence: CASSLWDGLPNAEAFF. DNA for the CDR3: TGCGCCAGCAGCCTCTGGGATGGGCTCCCGAACGCTGAAGCTTTCTTT.

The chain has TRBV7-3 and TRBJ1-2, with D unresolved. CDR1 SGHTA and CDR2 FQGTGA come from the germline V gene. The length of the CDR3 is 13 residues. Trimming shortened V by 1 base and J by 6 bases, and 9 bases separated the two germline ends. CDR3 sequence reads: CASSLRPGDGYTF. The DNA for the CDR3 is TGTGCCAGCAGCTTAAGGCCAGGCGATGGCTACACCTTC.

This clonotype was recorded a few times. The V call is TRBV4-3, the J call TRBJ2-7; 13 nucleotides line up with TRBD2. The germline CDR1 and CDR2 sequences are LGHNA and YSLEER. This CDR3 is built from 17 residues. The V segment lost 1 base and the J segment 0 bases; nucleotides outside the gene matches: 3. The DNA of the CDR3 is TGCGCCAGCAGCCAAGCACTAGCGGGAGGGGTCTCCTACGAGCAGTACTTC. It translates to CASSQALAGGVSYEQYF.

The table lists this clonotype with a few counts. Here the CDR3 DNA reads TGTGCCTGGAAGTACGGTGCGAGCTCCTATAATTCACCCCTCCACTTT. Translation: CAWKYGASSYNSPLHF. The gene calls are TRBV30 and TRBJ1-6; no definite D call. V lost 4 bases and J 0 bases, leaving 13 bases between the germline ends. CDR3 length equals 16 residues. Germline V gene data show CDR1 as GTSNPN and CDR2 as SVGIG (reference sequence).

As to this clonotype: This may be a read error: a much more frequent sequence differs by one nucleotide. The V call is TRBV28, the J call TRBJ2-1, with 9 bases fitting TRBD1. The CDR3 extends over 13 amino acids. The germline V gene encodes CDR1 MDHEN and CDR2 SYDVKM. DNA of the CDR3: TGTGTCATAACAGGGGGCGAGGAAGGTGAGCAGTTCTTC. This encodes CVITGGEEGEQFF.

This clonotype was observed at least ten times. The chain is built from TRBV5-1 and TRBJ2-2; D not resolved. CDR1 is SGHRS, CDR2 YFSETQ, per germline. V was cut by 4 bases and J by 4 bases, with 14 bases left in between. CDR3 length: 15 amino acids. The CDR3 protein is CASSPPQLITGELFF. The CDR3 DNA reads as TGCGCCAGCAGCCCTCCGCAGCTCATCACCGGGGAGCTGTTTTTT.

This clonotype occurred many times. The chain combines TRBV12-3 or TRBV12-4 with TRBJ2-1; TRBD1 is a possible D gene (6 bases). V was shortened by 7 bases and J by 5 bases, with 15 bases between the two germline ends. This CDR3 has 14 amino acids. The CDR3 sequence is CASTMGALNNEQFF. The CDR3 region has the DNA TGTGCCAGCACCATGGGGGCCTTAAACAATGAGCAGTTCTTC.

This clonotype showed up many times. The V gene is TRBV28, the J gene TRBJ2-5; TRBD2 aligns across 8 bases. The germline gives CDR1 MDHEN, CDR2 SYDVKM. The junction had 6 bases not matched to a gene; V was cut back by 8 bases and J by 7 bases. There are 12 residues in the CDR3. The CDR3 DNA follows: TGTGCCAGCGCTGGGACTAGAAGGACCCAGTACTTC. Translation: CASAGTRRTQYF.

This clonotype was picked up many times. The CDR3 nucleotides read TGTGCCAGCAGCCGGTACCGAACCGGTGGGGAGACCCAGTACTTC. Translating gives CASSRYRTGGETQYF. The rearrangement links TRBV3-1 to TRBJ2-5; D is unclear. Deletions cut 4 bases from V and 5 bases from J, with 17 bases between. Germline V gene sequence: CDR1 LGHDT, CDR2 YNNKEL (reference sequence). This CDR3 has 15 amino acids.

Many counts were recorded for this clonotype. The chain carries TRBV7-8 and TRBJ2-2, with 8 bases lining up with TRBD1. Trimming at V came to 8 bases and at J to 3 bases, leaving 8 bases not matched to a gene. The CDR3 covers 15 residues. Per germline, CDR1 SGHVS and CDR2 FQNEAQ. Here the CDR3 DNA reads TGTGCCAGCTCGGGCAGGGGGCTGGACACCGGGGAGCTGTTTTTT. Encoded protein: CASSGRGLDTGELFF.

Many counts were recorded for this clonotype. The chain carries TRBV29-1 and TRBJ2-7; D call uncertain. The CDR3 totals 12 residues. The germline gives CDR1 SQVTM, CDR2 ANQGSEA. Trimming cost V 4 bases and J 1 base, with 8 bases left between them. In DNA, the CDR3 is TGCAGCGTTGTGGGTCGATCCTACGAGCAGTACTTC. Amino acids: CSVVGRSYEQYF.

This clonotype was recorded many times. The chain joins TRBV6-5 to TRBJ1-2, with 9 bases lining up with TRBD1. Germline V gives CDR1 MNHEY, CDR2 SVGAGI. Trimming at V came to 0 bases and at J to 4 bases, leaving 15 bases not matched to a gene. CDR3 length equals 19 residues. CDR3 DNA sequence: TGTGCCAGCAGTTACTCGAGAAAAGGGCTCCGGGACAGGGTCTATGGCTACACCTTC. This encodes CASSYSRKGLRDRVYGYTF.

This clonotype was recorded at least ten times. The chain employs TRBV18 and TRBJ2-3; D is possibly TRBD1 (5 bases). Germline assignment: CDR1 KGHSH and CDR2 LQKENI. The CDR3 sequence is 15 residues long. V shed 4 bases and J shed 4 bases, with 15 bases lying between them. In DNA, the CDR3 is TGTGCCAGCTCACTACAACAGCAGGGTCCAGATACGCAGTATTTT. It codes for CASSLQQQGPDTQYF. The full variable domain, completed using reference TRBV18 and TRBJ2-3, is NAGVMQNPRHLVRRRGQEARLRCSPMKGHSHVYWYRQLPEEGLKFMVYLQKENIIDESGMPKERFSAEFPKEGPSILRIQQVVRGDSAAYFCASSLQQQGPDTQYFGPGTRLTVL.

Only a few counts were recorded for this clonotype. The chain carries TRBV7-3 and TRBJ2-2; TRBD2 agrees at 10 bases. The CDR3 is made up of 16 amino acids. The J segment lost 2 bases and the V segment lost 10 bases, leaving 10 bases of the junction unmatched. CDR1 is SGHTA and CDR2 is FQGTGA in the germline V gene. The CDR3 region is CATASGGTANTGELFF. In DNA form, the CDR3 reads TGTGCCACCGCTAGCGGGGGAACCGCTAACACCGGGGAGCTGTTTTTT.

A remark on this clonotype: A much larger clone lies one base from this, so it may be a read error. The CDR3 spells CASSLELAGVRNRQYF. In DNA form, the CDR3 reads TGTGCCAGCAGCTTAGAACTAGCGGGAGTAAGAAATAGGCAGTATTTT. The chain links TRBV7-2 to TRBJ2-3, with 11 bases that match TRBD2. The CDR3 length is 16 residues. Per the germline V gene, CDR1 is SGHTA and CDR2 is FQGNSA. Trimming took 1 base from V and 11 from J; bases not matched to a gene: 11.

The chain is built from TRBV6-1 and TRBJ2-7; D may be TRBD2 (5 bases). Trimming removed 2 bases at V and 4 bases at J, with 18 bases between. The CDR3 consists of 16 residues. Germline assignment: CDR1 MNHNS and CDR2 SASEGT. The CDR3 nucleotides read TGTGCCAGCAGTGAAAGGCCTCCGAGGGTGGTGTACGAGCAGTACTTC. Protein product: CASSERPPRVVYEQYF.

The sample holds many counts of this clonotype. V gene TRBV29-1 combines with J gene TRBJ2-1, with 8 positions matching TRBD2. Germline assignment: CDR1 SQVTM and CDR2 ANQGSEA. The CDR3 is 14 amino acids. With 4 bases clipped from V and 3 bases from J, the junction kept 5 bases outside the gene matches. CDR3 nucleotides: TGCAGCGTTGGGGGCGGGAGGCGCTACAATGAGCAGTTCTTC. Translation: CSVGGGRRYNEQFF.

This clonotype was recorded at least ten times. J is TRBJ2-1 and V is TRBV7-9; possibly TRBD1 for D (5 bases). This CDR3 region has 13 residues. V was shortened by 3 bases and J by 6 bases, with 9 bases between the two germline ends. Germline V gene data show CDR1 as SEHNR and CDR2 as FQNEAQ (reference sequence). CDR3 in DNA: TGTGCCAGCAGCTTCCAGGGAACCAATGAGCAGTTCTTC. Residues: CASSFQGTNEQFF.

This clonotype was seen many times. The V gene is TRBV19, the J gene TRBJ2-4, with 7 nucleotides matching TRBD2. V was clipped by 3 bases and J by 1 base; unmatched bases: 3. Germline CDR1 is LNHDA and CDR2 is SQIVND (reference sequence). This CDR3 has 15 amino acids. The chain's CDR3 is CASSMTSIAKNIQYF. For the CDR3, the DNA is TGTGCCAGTAGTATGACTAGCATTGCCAAAAACATTCAGTACTTC.

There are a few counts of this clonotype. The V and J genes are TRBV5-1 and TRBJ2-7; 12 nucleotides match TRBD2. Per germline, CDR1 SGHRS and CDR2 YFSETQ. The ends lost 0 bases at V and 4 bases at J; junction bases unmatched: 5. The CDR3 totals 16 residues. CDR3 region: CASSLEASGGAYEQYF. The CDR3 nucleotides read TGCGCCAGCAGCTTGGAAGCTAGCGGGGGGGCGTACGAGCAGTACTTC.